These 30 T cell receptor beta chains came from one sample sequenced in a study of control samples from healthy donors and cancer patients. Only in-frame clones appear in the TCRdb table, and some are missing; sequencing was by immunoSEQ multiplex PCR. The sample consists of under 150,000 clones, roughly nine tenths of them appearing once. Sequencing input: PBMCs. These TCRs come from a man in his fifties with head and neck cancer.

This chain links TRBV28 with TRBJ1-4, with TRBD1 identical over 7 bases. V lost 1 base and J lost 0; bases outside the gene matches: 8. Germline-derived CDR1 and CDR2 are MDHEN and SYDVKM. This CDR3 is 18 amino acids long. CDR3 amino acids: CASSLYGGQPATNEKLFF. In DNA form, the CDR3 reads TGTGCCAGCAGTTTATACGGGGGACAGCCCGCAACTAATGAAAAACTGTTTTTT.

The chain links TRBV5-1 to TRBJ1-1; D may be TRBD1 (5 bases). The CDR3 spans 14 residues. V was pared by 5 bases and J by 4 bases, with 15 bases between. The germline V gene has CDR1 SGHRS and CDR2 YFSETQ. The CDR3 here is CASSNIQGITEAFF. The CDR3 nucleotides are TGCGCCAGCAGTAATATCCAGGGAATCACTGAAGCTTTCTTT.

The chain couples TRBV11-2 to TRBJ2-7; D not resolved. Germline V gene lookup returns CDR1 SGHAT and CDR2 FQNNGV. Trimming took off 4 bases at V and 4 bases at J, with 8 bases between the two ends. This CDR3 has 12 residues. The DNA of the CDR3 is TGTGCCAGCAGCTCCCGGGTATACGAGCAGTACTTC. It is translated as CASSSRVYEQYF.

With respect to this clone: The sample contains more than one DNA sequence encoding this CDR3. The V gene is TRBV28, the J gene TRBJ2-1; D gene unclear. Per germline, CDR1 MDHEN and CDR2 SYDVKM. This CDR3 is built from 12 residues. Between the trimmed V and J ends, which lost 3 bases and 7 bases, there was a span of 7 bases. The CDR3 DNA sequence: TGTGCCAGCAGTTTCTCCGGGAATGAGCAGTTCTTC. It is translated as CASSFSGNEQFF.

The chain couples TRBV7-3 to TRBJ1-1; D not certain. The CDR3 loop spans 13 amino acids. Trimming pared 5 bases from V and 1 base from J, leaving 8 bases between. Germline values: CDR1 SGHTA, CDR2 FQGTGA. CDR3 sequence: CASSLDKNTEAFF. CDR3 coding DNA: TGTGCCAGCAGCCTCGATAAGAACACTGAAGCTTTCTTT.

The chain recombines TRBV30 with TRBJ2-7, with D unresolved. CDR1 GTSNPN and CDR2 SVGIG come from the germline V gene (reference sequence). This CDR3 contains 12 residues. Trimming stripped 2 bases from V and 6 bases from J, with 11 bases between. The CDR3 is CAWSFGPAEQYF. CDR3 sequence (DNA): TGTGCCTGGAGTTTTGGCCCGGCCGAGCAGTACTTC. The variable domain in full, with the rest retrieved from reference TRBV30 and TRBJ2-7, is SQTIHQWPATLVQPVGSPLSLECTVEGTSNPNLYWYRQAAGRGLQLLFYSVGIGQISSEVPQNLSASRPQDRQFILSSKKLLLSDSGFYLCAWSFGPAEQYFGPGTRLTVT.

This clone has just one count. This chain connects TRBV28 to TRBJ2-2, with D unclear. There are 16 residues in the CDR3. Germline V CDR1 and CDR2: MDHEN, SYDVKM. Trimming left V 6 bases short and J 1 base short, with 15 bases between. CDR3 in DNA: TGTGCCAGCAGCTTAGGGCCTCGTATGAACACCGGGGAGCTGTTTTTT. Residues: CASSLGPRMNTGELFF.

V usage is TRBV19 and J usage is TRBJ2-4; tentative D call: TRBD1 (5 bases). V was cut by 6 bases and J by 0 bases, with 12 bases left in between. Germline values: CDR1 LNHDA, CDR2 SQIVND (reference sequence). There are 15 residues in the CDR3. The chain's CDR3 is CASRGQGLAKNIQYF. DNA of the CDR3: TGTGCCAGTAGAGGGCAGGGTTTAGCCAAAAACATTCAGTACTTC.

V gene TRBV19 combines with J gene TRBJ1-5; TRBD1 matches 8 bases. Per the germline V gene, CDR1 is LNHDA and CDR2 is SQIVND (reference sequence). V lost 9 bases, J lost 5 bases, and 12 bases stayed unmatched. The CDR3 runs 15 residues. Here the CDR3 DNA reads TGTGCCAGCAGGGGGCCCGAGTTTGAGGATCAGCCCCAGCATTTT. Its translation is CASRGPEFEDQPQHF. The full variable domain, completed using reference TRBV19 and TRBJ1-5, is DGGITQSPKYLFRKEGQNVTLSCEQNLNHDAMYWYRQDPGQGLRLIYYSQIVNDFQKGDIAEGYSVSREKKESFPLTVTSAQKNPTAFYLCASRGPEFEDQPQHFGDGTRLSIL.

The chain combines TRBV29-1 with TRBJ1-4; D remains unclear. V was clipped by 6 bases and J by 4 bases, with 15 bases between them. The germline V gene has CDR1 SQVTM and CDR2 ANQGSEA. The length of the CDR3 is 14 residues. Written as DNA, the CDR3 is TGCAGCGTCCTTATTCCGGGCGGTAATGAAAAACTGTTTTTT. This encodes CSVLIPGGNEKLFF.

V gene TRBV20-1 combines with J gene TRBJ1-2, with D hard to call. There are 11 residues in the CDR3. CDR1 and CDR2 (germline): DFQATT, SNEGSKA (reference sequence). The CDR3 reads CRPRASYGYTF. CDR3 bases: TGCAGGCCCCGGGCCAGCTATGGCTACACCTTC.

This chain uses TRBV3-1 (or the pseudogene TRBV3-2) with TRBJ2-7; no firm D call. The CDR3 is 14 residues long. Trimming stripped 2 bases from V and 0 bases from J, with 8 bases between. CDR1 is LGHDT and CDR2 is YNNKEL in the germline V gene (reference sequence). CDR3 nucleotide sequence: TGTGCCAGCAGCCAAAGTGTCGGCTCCTACGAGCAGTACTTC. Its protein is CASSQSVGSYEQYF.

The rearrangement uses TRBV30 and TRBJ2-5; unclear D gene. CDR3 length: 14 residues. V lost 4 bases to trimming and J lost 1 base, with 13 bases between them. Germline loops: CDR1 GTSNPN, CDR2 SVGIG (reference sequence). The CDR3 loop is CAWNKKGPQETQYF. The CDR3 coding sequence is TGTGCCTGGAATAAGAAGGGCCCCCAAGAGACCCAGTACTTC.

This clone was recorded once. Written as DNA, the CDR3 is TGCGCCAGCAGCTTGGCCCTCGGTCCCCCGGGGCAGTTCTTC. Translation: CASSLALGPPGQFF. The chain employs TRBV5-1 and TRBJ2-1, with unresolved D. Per the germline V gene, CDR1 is SGHRS and CDR2 is YFSETQ. CDR3 length: 14 residues. The ends were cut back, 0 bases at V and 12 bases at J, with 16 bases in the middle. Filled out from reference TRBV5-1 and TRBJ2-1, the complete variable domain reads KAGVTQTPRYLIKTRGQQVTLSCSPISGHRSVSWYQQTPGQGLQFLFEYFSETQRNKGNFPGRFSGRQFSNSRSEMNVSTLELGDSALYLCASSLALGPPGQFFGPGTRLTVL.

J is TRBJ1-1 and V is TRBV3-1 (or the pseudogene TRBV3-2); maybe TRBD1 (6 bases). Germline CDR1 and CDR2: LGHDT and YNNKEL (reference sequence). This CDR3 spans 14 amino acids. Trimming pared 0 bases from V and 4 bases from J, leaving 9 bases between. The CDR3 DNA sequence: TGTGCCAGCAGCCAAGAAGGAGGGGGCACTGAAGCTTTCTTT. Translating gives CASSQEGGGTEAFF.

The V and J genes are TRBV29-1 and TRBJ2-7; no definite D call. Germline CDR1 reads SQVTM; CDR2 reads ANQGSEA. This CDR3 is 11 amino acids long. V lost 5 bases and J lost 2, with 7 bases in between. This chain's CDR3 is CSVKGTYEQYF. CDR3 DNA: TGCAGCGTTAAGGGCACCTACGAGCAGTACTTC.

The rearrangement uses TRBV11-2 and TRBJ2-5, with 10 nucleotides matching TRBD1. The CDR3 is 14 residues long. Germline V gene sequence: CDR1 SGHAT, CDR2 FQNNGV. Trimming removed 5 bases from V and 2 bases from J; junction bases left unmatched: 2. CDR3 sequence (DNA): TGTGCCAGCAGCCAGGACAGGGGGCAAGAGACCCAGTACTTC. It encodes CASSQDRGQETQYF.

The chain has TRBV11-2 and TRBJ2-1, with TRBD1 matching 9 bases. Unmatched junction bases numbered 13, after V lost 1 base and J lost 3 bases. The CDR3 is 19 amino acids. Germline V lookup: CDR1 SGHAT, CDR2 FQNNGV. CDR3 loop: CASSLGRAGGTGLYNEQFF. The CDR3 nucleotides read TGTGCCAGCAGCTTAGGTCGAGCTGGGGGGACAGGGCTCTACAATGAGCAGTTCTTC.

The chain combines TRBV15 with TRBJ1-5, with D unresolved. Germline V gene sequence: CDR1 LNHNV, CDR2 YYDKDF (reference sequence). This CDR3 has 15 residues. The germline V and J ends were trimmed by 5 bases and 2 bases, with 13 bases remaining between them. The CDR3 protein is CATSVGVEGNQPQHF. Written as DNA, the CDR3 is TGTGCCACCAGCGTAGGTGTGGAGGGCAATCAGCCCCAGCATTTT.

CDR3 protein: CASSSPTGTNTGELFF. CDR3 DNA sequence: TGTGCCAGCAGTTCACCTACAGGGACGAACACCGGGGAGCTGTTTTTT. J is TRBJ2-2 and V is TRBV27; the D gene is possibly TRBD1 (6 bases). This CDR3 region has 16 residues. Trimming took off 4 bases at V and 0 bases at J, with 12 bases between the two ends. Germline assignment: CDR1 MNHEY and CDR2 SMNVEV (reference sequence).

This clone was detected only once. The chain recombines TRBV7-9 with TRBJ2-1, with 8 bases fitting TRBD2. The CDR3 has 16 amino acids. Trimming took 1 base from V and 4 from J; bases not matched to a gene: 6. From germline, CDR1 is SEHNR and CDR2 FQNEAQ (reference sequence). CDR3 coding DNA: TGTGCCAGCAGCTTAGGCGGGGGGCACTTTTACAATGAGCAGTTCTTC. It yields the protein CASSLGGGHFYNEQFF.

This rearrangement joins TRBV6-6 to TRBJ2-1; D possibly uses TRBD1 or TRBD2 (6 bases each). The length of the CDR3 is 14 residues. The V end lost 7 bases, the J end lost 4 bases, and 14 bases lay between the germline ends. CDR1 and CDR2 (germline): MNHNY, SVGAGI (reference sequence). CDR3 DNA: TGTGCCAGCACCTATACAGGGACTTACAATGAGCAGTTCTTC. Translation gives CASTYTGTYNEQFF.

The V gene is TRBV6-5, the J gene TRBJ2-1, with a possible D match to TRBD2 (6 bases). V lost 4 bases and J 12 bases, leaving 16 bases between the germline ends. The CDR3 length is 13 residues. The germline V gene encodes CDR1 MNHEY and CDR2 SVGAGI. The CDR3 bases are TGTGCCAGCAGTTCCGGGGACTTGATAGGGCAGTTCTTC. As protein: CASSSGDLIGQFF.

For this clone: One end of the junction varies from germline; a read error may be responsible. Within the sample, other DNA sequences also encode this same CDR3. The genes are TRBV6-5 and TRBJ1-5; perhaps TRBD1 as D (5 bases). Germline V lookup: CDR1 MNHEY, CDR2 SVGAGI. This CDR3 is 14 amino acids long. The DNA of the CDR3 is TGCGCCAGCCACCAGGGTAATAGCAATCAGCCCCAGCATTTT. Translated: CASHQGNSNQPQHF.

This chain connects TRBV14 to TRBJ1-2; perhaps TRBD1 as D (5 bases). The CDR3 is made up of 15 amino acids. The germline CDR1 and CDR2 sequences are SGHDN and FVKESK. Trimming shortened V by 1 base and J by 6 bases, and 15 bases separated the two germline ends. The CDR3 nucleotides read TGTGCCAGCAGCCAAGCCGGCGGGACCCCGGATGGCTACACCTTC. Translating it yields CASSQAGGTPDGYTF.

The chain couples TRBV3-1 (or the pseudogene TRBV3-2) to TRBJ1-1; tentative D call: TRBD1 (6 bases). CDR1 is LGHDT, CDR2 YNNKEL, per germline (reference sequence). V lost 7 bases to trimming and J lost 6 bases, with 15 bases between them. This CDR3 contains 13 residues. In DNA, the CDR3 is TGTGCCAGCACCGGGGGGGCGCAGGCTGAAGCTTTCTTT. Its translation: CASTGGAQAEAFF.

The chain joins TRBV7-9 to TRBJ1-1; 9 bases map to TRBD1. The J segment lost 14 bases and the V segment lost 1 base, leaving 8 bases of the junction unmatched. CDR1 and CDR2 (germline): SEHNR, FQNEAQ (reference sequence). CDR3 length equals 13 residues. The CDR3 DNA reads TGTGCCAGCAGCTTAGGGACAGGGGCTTTATGCTTCTTT. Protein: CASSLGTGALCFF.

The rearrangement uses TRBV19 and TRBJ1-1; a possible D gene is TRBD1 (6 bases). The germline CDR1 and CDR2 sequences are LNHDA and SQIVND (reference sequence). V dropped 7 bases and J dropped 1 base, with 10 bases sitting between them. The CDR3 spans 13 residues. The CDR3: CASKKTGNTEAFF. The CDR3 DNA reads as TGTGCCAGTAAAAAGACAGGGAACACTGAAGCTTTCTTT.

The chain is built from TRBV4-2 and TRBJ2-1, with D perhaps TRBD2 (6 bases). Germline lookup yields CDR1 LGHNA and CDR2 YNFKEQ. V lost 1 base, J lost 1 base, and 14 bases lay in between. CDR3 length: 17 amino acids. CDR3 loop: CASSQVGRRSSYNEQFF. CDR3 sequence (DNA): TGTGCCAGCAGCCAAGTAGGGAGGCGGAGTTCCTACAATGAGCAGTTCTTC.

The chain combines TRBV5-1 with TRBJ1-1; 7 bases line up with TRBD1. CDR3 length: 15 residues. Germline values: CDR1 SGHRS, CDR2 YFSETQ. The V segment lost 4 bases and the J segment 4 bases; nucleotides outside the gene matches: 10. The CDR3 protein is CASSPITGVGTEAFF. The CDR3 nucleotides are TGCGCCAGCAGCCCTATTACAGGGGTCGGCACTGAAGCTTTCTTT.